This TCR beta chain was recorded in a study of OX40 agonist ivuxolimab in advanced cancers. The assay was immunoSEQ multiplex PCR, and TCRdb's table has in-frame clones only and misses some. The sample records tens of thousands of clones, around 90% being singletons. A history of autoimmune disease or systemic immunosuppression excluded patients. Germline V gene lookup returns CDR1 SNHLY and CDR2 FYNNEI. This CDR3 spans 16 amino acids. Between the trimmed V and J ends, which lost 6 bases and 7 bases, there was a span of 22 bases. As regards this clone: This sample includes further DNA sequences coding for the same CDR3.

Sample: CD4+ or CD8+ T cells sorted from blood, taken in a trial of the OX40 agonist ivuxolimab. The chain recombines TRBV2 with TRBJ2-1; possible D gene TRBD2, 5 bases. The TCR originated in an adult with an advanced solid tumor such as melanoma, head and neck, liver or kidney cancer. CDR3 in amino acids: CASSGEEVVPTNEQFF. As DNA, the CDR3 is TGTGCCAGCAGCGGAGAGGAGGTAGTTCCAACGAATGAGCAGTTCTTC.